This passage covers 7 T cell receptor beta chains from one sample sequenced in a study of cytomegalovirus exposure and HLA in healthy donors. In the PCR, 60 Vbeta and 13 Jbeta primers were used. Some clones are missing from TCRdb's copy, which holds only in-frame ones; the method was immunoSEQ multiplex PCR. This sample has about 190,000 clones; roughly 80% occur once, and the top ten carry 2.4%. Sequenced input: PBMCs. Receptor source: a male donor in good health and CMV-seronegative.

The rearrangement joins TRBV19 to TRBJ2-3; the match to TRBD1 covers 12 bases. The CDR3 is 17 residues long. Germline V gives CDR1 LNHDA, CDR2 SQIVND (reference sequence). V was clipped by 1 base and J by 3 bases; unmatched bases: 5. The CDR3 sequence: CASSIGSGQGATDTQYF. The DNA for the CDR3 is TGTGCCAGTAGTATAGGCTCGGGACAGGGGGCTACAGATACGCAGTATTTT.

The chain is built from TRBV4-3 and TRBJ2-5, with D perhaps TRBD2 (7 bases). Germline V gene sequence: CDR1 LGHNA, CDR2 YSLEER. V was trimmed by 1 base and J by 5 bases, leaving 17 bases between them. CDR3 size: 16 residues. For the CDR3, the DNA is TGCGCCAGCAGCCAAGGGGGCGGGGGCGGCCCCGAGACCCAGTACTTC. Translation: CASSQGGGGGPETQYF.

The genes are TRBV5-4 and TRBJ2-7; 7 bases are a match to TRBD2. The CDR3 totals 13 residues. Germline lookup yields CDR1 SGHNT and CDR2 YYREEE (reference sequence). With V trimmed by 3 bases and J by 5 bases, 5 bases remained unmatched. CDR3 coding DNA: TGTGCCAGCAGCTCCACTAGCGAAAACGAGCAGTACTTC. This sequence encodes CASSSTSENEQYF.

This chain joins TRBV14 and TRBJ1-2; D gene unclear. The CDR3 extends over 13 amino acids. The germline V gene encodes CDR1 SGHDN and CDR2 FVKESK. Deletions cut 5 bases from V and 2 bases from J, with 9 bases between. Written as DNA, the CDR3 is TGTGCCAGCAGCTTTCAGATAAACTATGGCTACACCTTC. Amino acid sequence: CASSFQINYGYTF.

J is TRBJ2-1 and V is TRBV9; 14 bases align to TRBD2. The CDR3 has 18 residues. The V gene end was trimmed by 2 bases and the J gene end by 4 bases; junction bases not matched to a gene: 8. Germline V gene sequence: CDR1 SGDLS, CDR2 YYNGEE. CDR3 bases: TGTGCCAGCAGCGTTAGGGGACTAGCGGGAGTCGGGTACAATGAGCAGTTCTTC. Translated, it gives CASSVRGLAGVGYNEQFF.

The CDR3 loop is CASSEAGLAVYSYEQYF. In DNA form, the CDR3 reads TGTGCCAGCAGTGAAGCTGGACTAGCGGTGTACTCCTACGAGCAGTACTTC. The chain links TRBV2 to TRBJ2-7; TRBD2 matches 10 bases. The CDR3 length is 17 residues. Germline V gene lookup returns CDR1 SNHLY and CDR2 FYNNEI. J was trimmed by 0 bases and V by 0 bases; bases with no gene match: 5.

The DNA of the CDR3 is TGCGCCAGCAGCTTTGGCGGGCGGGGGGGGCAGTATTTT. This translates into CASSFGGRGGQYF. The chain couples TRBV5-1 to TRBJ2-3; 9 bases map to TRBD2. Looked up from germline, CDR1 is SGHRS and CDR2 is YFSETQ. CDR3 length: 13 residues. The V gene end was trimmed by 2 bases and the J gene end by 11 bases; junction bases not matched to a gene: 6. The full variable domain, with the rest looked up from reference TRBV5-1 and TRBJ2-3, is KAGVTQTPRYLIKTRGQQVTLSCSPISGHRSVSWYQQTPGQGLQFLFEYFSETQRNKGNFPGRFSGRQFSNSRSEMNVSTLELGDSALYLCASSFGGRGGQYFGPGTRLTVL.